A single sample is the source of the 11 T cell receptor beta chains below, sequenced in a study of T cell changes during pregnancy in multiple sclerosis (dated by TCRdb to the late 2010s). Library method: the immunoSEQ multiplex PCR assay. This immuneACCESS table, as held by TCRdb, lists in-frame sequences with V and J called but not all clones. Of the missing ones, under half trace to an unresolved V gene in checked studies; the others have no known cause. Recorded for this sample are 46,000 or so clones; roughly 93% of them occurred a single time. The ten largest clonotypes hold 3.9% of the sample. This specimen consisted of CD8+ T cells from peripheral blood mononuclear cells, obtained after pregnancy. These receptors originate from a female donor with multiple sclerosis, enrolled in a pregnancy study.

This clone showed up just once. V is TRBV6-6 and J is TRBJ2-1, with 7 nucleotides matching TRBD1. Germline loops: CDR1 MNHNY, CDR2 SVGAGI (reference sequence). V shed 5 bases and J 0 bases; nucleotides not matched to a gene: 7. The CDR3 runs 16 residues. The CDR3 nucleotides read TGTGCCAGCAGTACTCCAGGGGGATCCTCCTACAATGAGCAGTTCTTC. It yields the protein CASSTPGGSSYNEQFF.

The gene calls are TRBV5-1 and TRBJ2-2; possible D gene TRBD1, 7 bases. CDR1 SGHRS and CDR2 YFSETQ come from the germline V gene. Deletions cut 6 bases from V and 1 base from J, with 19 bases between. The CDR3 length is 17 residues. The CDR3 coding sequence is TGCGCCAGCAACTGGGACTCAGGGGGGCGGAACACCGGGGAGCTGTTTTTT. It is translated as CASNWDSGGRNTGELFF. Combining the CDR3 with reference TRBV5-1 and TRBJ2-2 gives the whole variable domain KAGVTQTPRYLIKTRGQQVTLSCSPISGHRSVSWYQQTPGQGLQFLFEYFSETQRNKGNFPGRFSGRQFSNSRSEMNVSTLELGDSALYLCASNWDSGGRNTGELFFGEGSRLTVL.

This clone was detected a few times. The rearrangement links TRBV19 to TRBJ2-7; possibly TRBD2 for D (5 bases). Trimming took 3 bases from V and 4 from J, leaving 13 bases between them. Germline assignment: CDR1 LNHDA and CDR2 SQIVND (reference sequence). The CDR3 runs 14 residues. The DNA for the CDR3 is TGTGCCAGTAGTATCACATGGACGGGATACGAGCAGTACTTC. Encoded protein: CASSITWTGYEQYF.

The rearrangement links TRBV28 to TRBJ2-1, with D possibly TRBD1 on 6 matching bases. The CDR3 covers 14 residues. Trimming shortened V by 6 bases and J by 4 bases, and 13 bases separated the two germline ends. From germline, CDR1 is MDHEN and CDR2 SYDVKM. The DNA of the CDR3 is TGTGCCAGCAGCTCAGGGGTATCGTACAATGAGCAGTTCTTC. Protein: CASSSGVSYNEQFF.

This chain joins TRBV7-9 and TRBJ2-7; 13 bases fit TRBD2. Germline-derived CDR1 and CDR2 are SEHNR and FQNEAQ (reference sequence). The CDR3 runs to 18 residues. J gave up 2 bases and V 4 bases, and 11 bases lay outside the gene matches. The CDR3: CASSSGTSGTSIPYEQYF. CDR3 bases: TGTGCCAGCAGCTCCGGGACTAGCGGGACCTCGATCCCCTACGAGCAGTACTTC. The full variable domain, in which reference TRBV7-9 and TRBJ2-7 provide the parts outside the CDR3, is DTGVSQNPRHKITKRGQNVTFRCDPISEHNRLYWYRQTLGQGPEFLTYFQNEAQLEKSRLLSDRFSAERPKGSFSTLEIQRTEQGDSAMYLCASSSGTSGTSIPYEQYFGPGTRLTVT.

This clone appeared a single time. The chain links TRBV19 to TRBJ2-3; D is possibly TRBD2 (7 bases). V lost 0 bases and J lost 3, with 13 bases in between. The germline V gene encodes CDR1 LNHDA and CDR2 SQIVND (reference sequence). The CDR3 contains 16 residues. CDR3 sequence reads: CASSIEEGGPTDTQYF. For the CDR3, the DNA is TGTGCCAGTAGTATAGAAGAGGGGGGGCCAACAGATACGCAGTATTTT.

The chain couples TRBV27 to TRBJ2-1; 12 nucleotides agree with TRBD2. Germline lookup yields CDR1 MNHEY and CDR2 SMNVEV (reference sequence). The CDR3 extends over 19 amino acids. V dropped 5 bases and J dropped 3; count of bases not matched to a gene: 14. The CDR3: CASSPGGTSGFRGYNEQFF. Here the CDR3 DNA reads TGTGCCAGCAGTCCTGGTGGGACTAGCGGGTTTCGAGGCTACAATGAGCAGTTCTTC.

The CDR3 sequence: CASSRQASLYEQYF. The CDR3 bases are TGTGCCAGCAGTCGACAGGCAAGTCTTTACGAGCAGTACTTC. This sequence joins TRBV6-1 and TRBJ2-7; tentatively, D is TRBD1 (6 bases). This CDR3 has 14 residues. V was clipped by 5 bases and J by 4 bases, with 15 bases between them. Germline values: CDR1 MNHNS, CDR2 SASEGT.

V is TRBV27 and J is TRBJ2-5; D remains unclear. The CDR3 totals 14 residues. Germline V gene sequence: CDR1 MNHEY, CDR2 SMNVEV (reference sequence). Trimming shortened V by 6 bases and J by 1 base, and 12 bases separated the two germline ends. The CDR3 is CASRQETSQETQYF. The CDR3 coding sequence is TGTGCCAGCAGGCAAGAGACAAGCCAAGAGACCCAGTACTTC.

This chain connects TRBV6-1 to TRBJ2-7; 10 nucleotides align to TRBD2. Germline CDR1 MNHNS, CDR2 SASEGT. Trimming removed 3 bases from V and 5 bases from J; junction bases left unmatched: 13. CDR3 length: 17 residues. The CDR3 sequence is CASSEEYFPSGSHEQYF. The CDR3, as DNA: TGTGCCAGCAGTGAGGAGTACTTTCCTAGCGGGAGCCACGAGCAGTACTTC.

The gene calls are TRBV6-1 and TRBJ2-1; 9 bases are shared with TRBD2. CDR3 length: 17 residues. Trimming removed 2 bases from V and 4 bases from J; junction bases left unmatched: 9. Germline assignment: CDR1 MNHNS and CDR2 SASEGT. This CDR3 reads CASSELISGGFYNEQFF. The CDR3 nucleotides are TGTGCCAGCAGTGAACTCATTAGCGGGGGCTTTTACAATGAGCAGTTCTTC.